These T cell receptor beta chains were read from a single sample in a study of long-term antiretroviral therapy in people with HIV. Assay used: immunoSEQ multiplex PCR; TCRdb lists only in-frame clones, some missing. The sample lists tens of thousands of clones, around 90% occurring once. The sequences come from unsorted PBMCs, collected 5.2 years after starting antiretroviral therapy. The receptors derive from a woman aged 40 to 55 with HIV. Both conserved end residues are part of each CDR3. The D gene is left open where the match is weak. Not all rows give a size; the values are once, few, many and, for expanded clones, a class.

TRBV11-3	TRBJ1-6	NA	NA	TGTGCCAGCAGCTTCTCACAGGGACCCCGGAATTCACCCCTCCACTTT	CASSFSQGPRNSPLHF
TRBV25-1	TRBJ1-6	NA	NA	TGTGCCAGCAGTGATGGGGGATGGAATTCACCCCTCCACTTT	CASSDGGWNSPLHF
TRBV2	TRBJ2-7	TRBD1	NA	TGTGCCAGCGGGGGACAGGGGGCCCACGAGCAGTACTTC	CASGGQGAHEQYF
TRBV4-3	TRBJ1-4	NA	NA	TGCGCCAGCAGCCAAGACCTAGGGGCTACTAATGAAAAACTGTTTTTT	CASSQDLGATNEKLFF
TRBV4-1	TRBJ2-2	TRBD2	few	TGCGCCAGCAGCCTCCATGGCGGGAGAGGGGACGGGGAGCTGTTTTTT	CASSLHGGRGDGELFF
TRBV12-1	TRBJ2-1	NA	NA	TGTGCCAGCAGCTTTTTCCCGGCGGCCAGCTCCTACAATGAGCAGTTCTTC	CASSFFPAASSYNEQFF
TRBV4-2	TRBJ2-7	TRBD1	NA	TGTGCCAGCAGCCAAGGGACAGGGAGCGAGCAGTACTTC	CASSQGTGSEQYF
TRBV9	TRBJ1-5	NA	NA	TGTGCCAGCAGCGAAATCGGTGCCAAGAATCAGCCCCAGCATTTT	CASSEIGAKNQPQHF
TRBV9	TRBJ2-3	TRBD2	NA	TGTGCCAGCAGCCCCGGGACTAGCGGGGGAGGGGATACGCAGTATTTT	CASSPGTSGGGDTQYF
TRBV25-1	TRBJ2-1	TRBD2	NA	TGTGCCAGCTTGGACCCCGGACTAGGACTAAATGAGCAGTTCTTC	CASLDPGLGLNEQFF
TRBV4-1	TRBJ2-1	TRBD1	few	TGCGCCAGCAGCCAAGGGACAGGGGGTTACAATGAGCAGTTCTTC	CASSQGTGGYNEQFF
TRBV2	TRBJ2-7	NA	NA	TGTGCCAGCAACCGTCACACTAGATCGGACGAGCAGTACTTC	CASNRHTRSDEQYF
TRBV4-1	TRBJ1-5	NA	NA	TGCGCCAGCAGCCAAGATCGCGGGGGGAGTCAGCCCCAGCATTTT	CASSQDRGGSQPQHF
TRBV30	TRBJ1-3	NA	once	TGTGCCTGGAGTGTACTTTCAGGAACTTCTGGAAACACCATATATTTT	CAWSVLSGTSGNTIYF
TRBV10-3	TRBJ1-1	NA	NA	TGTGCCATCAGTGGACAGCAGACAGGCTTAATGAACACTGAAGCTTTCTTT	CAISGQQTGLMNTEAFF
TRBV6-1	TRBJ2-3	NA	NA	TGTGCCAGCAGTGAACGGGTGGGGGTTAGCACAGATACGCAGTATTTT	CASSERVGVSTDTQYF